These 17 T cell receptor beta chains came from one sample sequenced in a study of cytomegalovirus exposure and HLA in healthy donors. PCR used 60 Vbeta primers and 13 Jbeta primers. Some clones are missing from TCRdb's copy, which holds only in-frame ones; the method was immunoSEQ multiplex PCR. The profile shows 150,000 or so clones, 84% of them singletons. The sequencing input was PBMCs. These receptors all come from a man aged 30 to 39 in good health and CMV-seronegative.

This clone was counted only a few times. The chain couples TRBV4-1 to TRBJ2-1; 12 bases fit TRBD2. The germline V gene encodes CDR1 MGHRA and CDR2 YSYEKL. The CDR3 consists of 16 residues. The trim removed 0 bases at V and 5 bases at J, leaving 2 bases unmatched. The CDR3 here is CASSQDSSGRDNEQFF. The CDR3 nucleotides read TGCGCCAGCAGCCAAGATTCTAGCGGGAGGGACAATGAGCAGTTCTTC.

The chain uses TRBV7-5 and TRBJ2-7; the D call in the table, TRBD1, was not verified against the DNA. TRBV7-5 is classified as a pseudogene. CDR3 length equals 16 residues. The DNA for the CDR3 is TGTGCCAGAAGCTTATCGGGACAGGGGGTCGGGTACGAGCAGTACTTC. It yields the protein CARSLSGQGVGYEQYF.

The chain couples TRBV19 to TRBJ1-2; 9 bases map to TRBD1. The CDR3 totals 15 residues. Per germline, CDR1 LNHDA and CDR2 SQIVND (reference sequence). Trimming cost V 7 bases and J 3 bases; bases outside gene matches: 9. CDR3 in DNA: TGTGCCAGTACCCCGGGACAGGGATTTTACTATGGCTACACCTTC. Translating gives CASTPGQGFYYGYTF.

V gene TRBV4-3 combines with J gene TRBJ2-3, with D perhaps TRBD2 (5 bases). Germline V CDR1 and CDR2: LGHNA, YSLEER. The CDR3 consists of 17 residues. V lost 1 base and J lost 2, with 16 bases in between. CDR3 coding DNA: TGCGCCAGCAGCCAAGCCCTGGAGGTAGCTACCACAGATACGCAGTATTTT. Translated: CASSQALEVATTDTQYF.

This chain connects TRBV7-2 to TRBJ2-7; TRBD2 is a possible D gene (5 bases). Trimming pared 2 bases from V and 3 bases from J, leaving 17 bases between. Looked up from germline, CDR1 is SGHTA and CDR2 is FQGNSA. The CDR3 consists of 16 residues. CDR3 sequence (DNA): TGTGCCAGCAGCTTATTAAACTCGGGGAAACTCTACGAGCAGTACTTC. It codes for CASSLLNSGKLYEQYF.

In this sample, this clone turned up a few times. The V gene is TRBV10-3, the J gene TRBJ2-7; no definite D call. The germline V gene has CDR1 ENHRY and CDR2 SYGVKD. V lost 10 bases and J lost 0, with 13 bases in between. This CDR3 spans 13 amino acids. CDR3 in amino acids: CATGLPSSYEQYF. In nucleotides, the CDR3 is TGTGCCACAGGTCTTCCAAGCTCCTACGAGCAGTACTTC.

The CDR3 DNA is TGTGCCTGGGGAGGACAGGGGAACTATGGCTACACCTTC. Translation gives CAWGGQGNYGYTF. The V gene is TRBV30, the J gene TRBJ1-2; 9 positions agree with TRBD1. V was pared by 5 bases and J by 2 bases, with 3 bases of the junction left unmatched. The CDR3 totals 13 residues. The germline CDR1 and CDR2 sequences are GTSNPN and SVGIG (reference sequence). Complete variable domain (other parts from reference TRBV30 and TRBJ1-2): SQTIHQWPATLVQPVGSPLSLECTVEGTSNPNLYWYRQAAGRGLQLLFYSVGIGQISSEVPQNLSASRPQDRQFILSSKKLLLSDSGFYLCAWGGQGNYGYTFGSGTRLTVV.

The chain couples TRBV7-2 to TRBJ2-5, with 7 bases identical to TRBD1. V lost 5 bases to trimming and J lost 2 bases; unmatched junction nucleotides: 2. The V gene's germline CDR1 is SGHTA and CDR2 FQGNSA. The CDR3 has 13 amino acids. CDR3 amino acids: CASSTGAQETQYF. CDR3 coding DNA: TGTGCCAGCAGCACAGGGGCTCAAGAGACCCAGTACTTC.

The V and J genes are TRBV7-8 and TRBJ2-7; 7 positions match TRBD2. Looked up from germline, CDR1 is SGHVS and CDR2 is FQNEAQ. The CDR3 contains 13 residues. The ends lost 0 bases at V and 5 bases at J; junction bases unmatched: 1. DNA of the CDR3: TGTGCCAGCAGCTTAGCCCGGGGGGACGAGCAGTACTTC. Protein sequence: CASSLARGDEQYF.

This clone has only one observation. The chain joins TRBV7-2 to TRBJ2-1; D may be TRBD1 (6 bases). The CDR3 runs to 14 residues. The V gene lost 3 bases and the J gene lost 5 bases, with 11 bases spanning the gap. CDR1 SGHTA and CDR2 FQGNSA come from the germline V gene. The CDR3 DNA is TGTGCCAGCAGCTTTCGTGGGGGCGACAATGAGCAGTTCTTC. Translation: CASSFRGGDNEQFF.

This clone was recorded only once. This sequence joins TRBV5-1 and TRBJ1-2; perhaps TRBD1 as D (5 bases). The CDR3 has 12 amino acids. Germline V gene sequence: CDR1 SGHRS, CDR2 YFSETQ. V lost 0 bases, J lost 8 bases, and 8 bases lay in between. The CDR3, as DNA: TGCGCCAGCAGCTTGGACGGGGGGGGCTACACCTTC. It is translated as CASSLDGGGYTF. The full variable domain, its missing parts supplied by reference TRBV5-1 and TRBJ1-2, is KAGVTQTPRYLIKTRGQQVTLSCSPISGHRSVSWYQQTPGQGLQFLFEYFSETQRNKGNFPGRFSGRQFSNSRSEMNVSTLELGDSALYLCASSLDGGGYTFGSGTRLTVV.

The J gene is TRBJ2-1, the V gene TRBV7-9; maybe TRBD2 (6 bases). This CDR3 spans 11 amino acids. V lost 5 bases and J 8 bases, leaving 7 bases between the germline ends. CDR1 and CDR2 from the germline V gene are SEHNR and FQNEAQ (reference sequence). The CDR3 is CASSPGDEQFF. CDR3 coding DNA: TGTGCCAGCAGCCCGGGGGATGAGCAGTTCTTC.

This clone appeared a single time. The J gene is TRBJ2-7, the V gene TRBV11-1; D is possibly TRBD1 (5 bases). The CDR3 covers 16 residues. Germline-derived CDR1 and CDR2 are SGHAT and FQDESV (reference sequence). With 4 bases removed from V and 6 bases from J, the gap between germline ends came to 22 bases. CDR3 sequence: CASSSLSGSQSLEQYF. The CDR3 region has the DNA TGTGCCAGCAGCTCCCTCTCAGGGTCTCAGTCCCTCGAGCAGTACTTC. Combining the CDR3 with reference TRBV11-1 and TRBJ2-7 gives the whole variable domain EAEVAQSPRYKITEKSQAVAFWCDPISGHATLYWYRQILGQGPELLVQFQDESVVDDSQLPKDRFSAERLKGVDSTLKIQPAELGDSAMYLCASSSLSGSQSLEQYFGPGTRLTVT.

This chain connects TRBV6-5 to TRBJ2-2; D possibly corresponds to TRBD2 (5 bases). Germline lookup yields CDR1 MNHEY and CDR2 SVGAGI. V lost 3 bases and J lost 0, with 8 bases in between. The CDR3 length is 15 residues. The CDR3 coding sequence is TGTGCCAGCAGTTATTTAGCGACGAACACCGGGGAGCTGTTTTTT. Translation: CASSYLATNTGELFF.

The V call is TRBV7-8, the J call TRBJ1-2, with TRBD1 as a possible D gene (5 bases). Trimming shortened V by 1 base and J by 4 bases, and 10 bases separated the two germline ends. CDR1 and CDR2 from the germline V gene are SGHVS and FQNEAQ. CDR3 length equals 14 residues. For the CDR3, the DNA is TGTGCCAGCAGCTTAGGGGGGGGAAGCTATGGCTACACCTTC. This sequence encodes CASSLGGGSYGYTF.

This chain joins TRBV5-5 and TRBJ2-7; TRBD2 is a possible D gene (6 bases). Germline loops: CDR1 SGHKS, CDR2 YYEKEE (reference sequence). The CDR3 contains 15 residues. V lost 0 bases, J lost 5 bases, and 15 bases lay in between. The CDR3 DNA reads TGTGCCAGCAGCTTGGGTGGGGGGAGAAGCGACGAGCAGTACTTC. This gives the protein CASSLGGGRSDEQYF.

This rearrangement joins TRBV6-4 to TRBJ2-3; 13 nucleotides match TRBD2. Germline lookup yields CDR1 MRHNA and CDR2 SNTAGT. This CDR3 spans 15 amino acids. Germline trimming cut 5 bases from V and 4 bases from J; bases unmatched to any gene: 3. The CDR3 nucleotides are TGTGCCAGCAGTCGACTAGCGGGAGGACCAGATACGCAGTATTTT. This codes for CASSRLAGGPDTQYF.